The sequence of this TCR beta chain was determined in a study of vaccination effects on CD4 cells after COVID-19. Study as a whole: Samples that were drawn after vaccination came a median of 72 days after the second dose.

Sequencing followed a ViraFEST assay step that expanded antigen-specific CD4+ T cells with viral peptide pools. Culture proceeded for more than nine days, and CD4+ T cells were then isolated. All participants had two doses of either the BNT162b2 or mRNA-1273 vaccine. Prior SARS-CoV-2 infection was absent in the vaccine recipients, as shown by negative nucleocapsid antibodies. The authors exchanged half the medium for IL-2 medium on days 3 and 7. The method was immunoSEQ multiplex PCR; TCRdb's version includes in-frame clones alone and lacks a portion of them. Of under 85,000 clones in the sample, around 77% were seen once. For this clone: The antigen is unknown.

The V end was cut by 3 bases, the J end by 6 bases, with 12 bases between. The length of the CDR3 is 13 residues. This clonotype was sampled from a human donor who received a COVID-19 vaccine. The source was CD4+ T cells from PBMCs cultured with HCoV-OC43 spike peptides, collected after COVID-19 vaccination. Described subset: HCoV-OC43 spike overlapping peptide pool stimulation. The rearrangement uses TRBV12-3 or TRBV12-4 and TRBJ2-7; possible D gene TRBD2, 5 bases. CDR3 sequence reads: CASSFSGGLEQYV. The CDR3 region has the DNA TGTGCCAGCAGTTTTAGTGGAGGACTCGAGCAGTACGTC.